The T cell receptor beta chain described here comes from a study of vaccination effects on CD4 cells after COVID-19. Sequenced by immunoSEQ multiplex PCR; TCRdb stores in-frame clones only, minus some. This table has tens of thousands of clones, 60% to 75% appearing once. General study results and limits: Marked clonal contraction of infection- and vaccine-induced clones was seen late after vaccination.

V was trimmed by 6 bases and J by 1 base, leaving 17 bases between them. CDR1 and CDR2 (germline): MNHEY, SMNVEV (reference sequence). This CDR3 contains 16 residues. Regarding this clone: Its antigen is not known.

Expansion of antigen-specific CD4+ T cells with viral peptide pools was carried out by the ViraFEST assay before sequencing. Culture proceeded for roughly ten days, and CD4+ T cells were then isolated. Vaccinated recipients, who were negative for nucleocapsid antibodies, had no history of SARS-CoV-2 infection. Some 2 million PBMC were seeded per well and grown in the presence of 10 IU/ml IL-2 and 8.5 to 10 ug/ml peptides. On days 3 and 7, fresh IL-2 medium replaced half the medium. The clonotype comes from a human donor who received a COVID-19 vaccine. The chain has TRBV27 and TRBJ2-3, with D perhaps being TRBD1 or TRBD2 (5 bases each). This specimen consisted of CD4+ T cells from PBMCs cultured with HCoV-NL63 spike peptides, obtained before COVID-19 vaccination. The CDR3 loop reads CASSRLTGRGTDTQYF. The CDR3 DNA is TGTGCCAGCAGCCGCCTCACGGGGCGGGGCACAGATACGCAGTATTTT.